This T cell receptor beta chain was found in a study of preoperative IRX-2 immunotherapy in early breast cancer. Specified treatment: preoperative locoregional IRX-2 cytokine immunotherapy. Patients received preoperative, locoregional IRX-2 cytokine immunotherapy in a phase Ib study. V was shortened by 0 bases and J by 5 bases, with 9 bases between the two germline ends. The CDR3 spans 14 residues. In germline, CDR1 is ENHRY, CDR2 SYGVKD. Data came from immunoSEQ multiplex PCR; TCRdb stores just in-frame clones and leaves some out. The sample lists tens of thousands of clones, nearly 90% occurring once.

The origin of this receptor is a human donor with breast cancer. The rearrangement joins TRBV10-3 to TRBJ2-3, with D tentatively TRBD2 (6 bases). The specimen was collected from a patient treated with IRX-2 immunotherapy. The DNA for the CDR3 is TGTGCCATCAGTGAGTCGGAGGGAGGAGATACGCAGTATTTT. Its translation: CAISESEGGDTQYF.